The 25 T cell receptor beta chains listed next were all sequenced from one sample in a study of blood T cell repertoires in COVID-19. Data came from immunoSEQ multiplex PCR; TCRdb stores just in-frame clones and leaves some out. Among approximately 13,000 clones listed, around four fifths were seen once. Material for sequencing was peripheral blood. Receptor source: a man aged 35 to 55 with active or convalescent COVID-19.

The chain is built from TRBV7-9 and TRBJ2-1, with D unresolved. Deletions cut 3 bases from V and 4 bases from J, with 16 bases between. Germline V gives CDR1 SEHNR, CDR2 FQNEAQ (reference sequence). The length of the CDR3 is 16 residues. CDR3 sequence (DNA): TGTGCCAGCAGCTTTCACGTCGTCAGGCCTTACAATGAGCAGTTCTTC. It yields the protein CASSFHVVRPYNEQFF.

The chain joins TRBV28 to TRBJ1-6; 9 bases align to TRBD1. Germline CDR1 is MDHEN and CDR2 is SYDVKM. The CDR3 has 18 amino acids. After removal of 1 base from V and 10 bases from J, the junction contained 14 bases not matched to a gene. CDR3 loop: CASSLLLGTGTVGSPLHF. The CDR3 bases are TGTGCCAGCAGTTTATTATTAGGGACAGGGACAGTTGGGTCACCCCTCCACTTT.

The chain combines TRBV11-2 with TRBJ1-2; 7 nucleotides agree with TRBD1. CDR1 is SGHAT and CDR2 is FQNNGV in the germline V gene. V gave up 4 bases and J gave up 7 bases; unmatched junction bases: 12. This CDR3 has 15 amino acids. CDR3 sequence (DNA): TGTGCCAGCAGCTCCCTACGCAAGGGGGCTAGTGGCTACACCTTC. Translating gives CASSSLRKGASGYTF.

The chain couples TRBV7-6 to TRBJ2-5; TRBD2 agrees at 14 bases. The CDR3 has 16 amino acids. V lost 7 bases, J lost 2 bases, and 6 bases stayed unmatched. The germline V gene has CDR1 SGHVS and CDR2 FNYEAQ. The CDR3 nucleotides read TGTGCCAGCACCCTGAGACTAGCGGGGGGGCAAGAGACCCAGTACTTC. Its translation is CASTLRLAGGQETQYF.

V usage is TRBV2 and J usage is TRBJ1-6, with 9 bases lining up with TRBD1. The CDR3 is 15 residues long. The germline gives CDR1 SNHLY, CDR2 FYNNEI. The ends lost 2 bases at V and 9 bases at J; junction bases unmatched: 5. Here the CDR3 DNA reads TGTGCCAGCAGTGAACGGACAGGGGTATTTTCACCCCTCCACTTT. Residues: CASSERTGVFSPLHF.

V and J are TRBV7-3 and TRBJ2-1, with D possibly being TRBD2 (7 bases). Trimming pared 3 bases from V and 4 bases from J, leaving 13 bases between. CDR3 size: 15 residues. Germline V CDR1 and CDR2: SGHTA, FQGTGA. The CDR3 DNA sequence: TGTGCCAGCAGCTTTGTAGGGGGAGGGTACAATGAGCAGTTCTTC. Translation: CASSFVGGGYNEQFF.

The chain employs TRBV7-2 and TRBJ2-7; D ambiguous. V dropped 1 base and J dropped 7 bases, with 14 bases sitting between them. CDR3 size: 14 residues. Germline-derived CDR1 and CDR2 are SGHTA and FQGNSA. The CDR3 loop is CASSLGNYPREQYF. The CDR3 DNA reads TGTGCCAGCAGCTTAGGGAACTACCCACGGGAGCAGTACTTC.

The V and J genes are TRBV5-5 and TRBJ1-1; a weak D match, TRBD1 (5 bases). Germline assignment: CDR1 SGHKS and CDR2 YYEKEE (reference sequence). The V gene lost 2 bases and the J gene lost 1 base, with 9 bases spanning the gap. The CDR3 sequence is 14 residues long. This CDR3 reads CASSFGRGNTEAFF. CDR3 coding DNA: TGTGCCAGCAGCTTCGGGAGGGGGAACACTGAAGCTTTCTTT.

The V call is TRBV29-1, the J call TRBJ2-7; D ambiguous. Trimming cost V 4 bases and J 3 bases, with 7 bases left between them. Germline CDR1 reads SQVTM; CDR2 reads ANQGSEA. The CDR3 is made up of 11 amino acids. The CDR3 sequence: CSVASDYEQYF. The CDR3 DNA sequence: TGCAGCGTTGCAAGCGACTACGAGCAGTACTTC.

In DNA form, the CDR3 reads TGTGCCAGCAGGAACACCGCTTACACAGATACGCAGTATTTT. It codes for CASRNTAYTDTQYF. The chain employs TRBV6-5 and TRBJ2-3; D unresolved. V shed 6 bases and J shed 2 bases, with 12 bases lying between them. CDR1 and CDR2 from the germline V gene are MNHEY and SVGAGI. The CDR3 contains 14 residues.

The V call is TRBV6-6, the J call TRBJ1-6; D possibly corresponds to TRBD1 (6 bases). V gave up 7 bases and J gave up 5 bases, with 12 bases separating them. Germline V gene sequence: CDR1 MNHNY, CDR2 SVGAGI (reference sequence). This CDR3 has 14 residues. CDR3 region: CASNGQNDNSPLHF. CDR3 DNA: TGTGCCAGCAACGGACAGAACGATAATTCACCCCTCCACTTT.

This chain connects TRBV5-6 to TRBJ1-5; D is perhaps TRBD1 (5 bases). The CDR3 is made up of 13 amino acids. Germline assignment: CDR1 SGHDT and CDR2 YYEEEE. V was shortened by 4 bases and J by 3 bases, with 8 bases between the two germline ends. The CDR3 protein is CASSRGNNQPQHF. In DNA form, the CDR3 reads TGTGCCAGCAGCCGGGGGAACAATCAGCCCCAGCATTTT.

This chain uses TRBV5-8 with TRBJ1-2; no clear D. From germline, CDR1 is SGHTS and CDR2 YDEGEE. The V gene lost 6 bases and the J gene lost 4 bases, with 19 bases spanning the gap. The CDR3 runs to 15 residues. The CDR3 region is CASTLTGDEVYGYTF. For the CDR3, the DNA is TGTGCCAGCACCCTAACCGGGGATGAAGTCTATGGCTACACCTTC.

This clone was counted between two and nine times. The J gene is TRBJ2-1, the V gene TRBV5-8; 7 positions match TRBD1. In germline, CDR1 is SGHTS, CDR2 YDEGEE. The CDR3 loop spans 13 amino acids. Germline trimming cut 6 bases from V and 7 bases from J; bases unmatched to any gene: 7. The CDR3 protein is CASTGQSWNEQFF. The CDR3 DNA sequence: TGTGCCAGCACGGGACAGTCATGGAATGAGCAGTTCTTC. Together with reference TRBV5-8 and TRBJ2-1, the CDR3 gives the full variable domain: EAGVTQSPTHLIKTRGQQATLRCSPISGHTSVYWYQQALGLGLQFLLWYDEGEERNRGNFPPRFSGRQFPNYSSELNVNALELEDSALYLCASTGQSWNEQFFGPGTRLTVL.

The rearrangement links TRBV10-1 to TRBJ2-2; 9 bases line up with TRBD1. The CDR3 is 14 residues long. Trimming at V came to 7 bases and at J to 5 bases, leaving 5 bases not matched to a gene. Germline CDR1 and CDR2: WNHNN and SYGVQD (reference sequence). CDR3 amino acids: CASNPGQGTGELFF. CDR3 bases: TGCGCCAGCAACCCGGGACAGGGAACCGGGGAGCTGTTTTTT.

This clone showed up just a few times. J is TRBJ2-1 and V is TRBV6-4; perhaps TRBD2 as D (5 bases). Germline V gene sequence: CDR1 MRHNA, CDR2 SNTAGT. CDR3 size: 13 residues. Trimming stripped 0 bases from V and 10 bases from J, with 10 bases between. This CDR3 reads CASSDSPSGEQFF. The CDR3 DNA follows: TGTGCCAGCAGTGACTCGCCGTCGGGGGAGCAGTTCTTC.

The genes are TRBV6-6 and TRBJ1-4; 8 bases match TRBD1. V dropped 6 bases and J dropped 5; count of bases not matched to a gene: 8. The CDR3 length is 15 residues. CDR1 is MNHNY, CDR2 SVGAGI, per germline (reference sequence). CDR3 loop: CASRYTGGVNEKLFF. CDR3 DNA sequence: TGTGCCAGCAGATACACAGGGGGAGTGAATGAAAAACTGTTTTTT.

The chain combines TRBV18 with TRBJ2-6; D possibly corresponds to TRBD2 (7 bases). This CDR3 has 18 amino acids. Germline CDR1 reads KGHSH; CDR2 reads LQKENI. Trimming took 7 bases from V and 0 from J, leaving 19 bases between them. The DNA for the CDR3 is TGTGCCAGCTGGATAAGGGGGGGCTCCAACTCTGGGGCCAACGTCCTGACTTTC. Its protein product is CASWIRGGSNSGANVLTF.

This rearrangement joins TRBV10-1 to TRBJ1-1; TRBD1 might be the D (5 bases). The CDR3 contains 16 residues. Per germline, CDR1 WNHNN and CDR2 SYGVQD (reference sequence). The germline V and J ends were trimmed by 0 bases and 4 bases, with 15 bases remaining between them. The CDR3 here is CASSESIAGKITEAFF. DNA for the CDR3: TGCGCCAGCAGTGAGTCTATCGCAGGGAAAATCACTGAAGCTTTCTTT.

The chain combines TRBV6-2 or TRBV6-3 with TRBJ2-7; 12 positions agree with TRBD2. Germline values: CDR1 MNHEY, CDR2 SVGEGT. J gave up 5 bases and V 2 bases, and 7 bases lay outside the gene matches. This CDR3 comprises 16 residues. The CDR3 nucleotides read TGTGCCAGCAGTTACGACTCCCGGACTAGCGGGGACGAGCAGTACTTC. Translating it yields CASSYDSRTSGDEQYF.

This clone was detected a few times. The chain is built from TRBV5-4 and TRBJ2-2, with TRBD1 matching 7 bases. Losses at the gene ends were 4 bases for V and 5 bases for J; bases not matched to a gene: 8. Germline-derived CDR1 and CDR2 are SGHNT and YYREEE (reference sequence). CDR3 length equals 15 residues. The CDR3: CASSPAEGATGELFF. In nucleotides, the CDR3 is TGTGCCAGCAGCCCGGCTGAGGGGGCGACCGGGGAGCTGTTTTTT.

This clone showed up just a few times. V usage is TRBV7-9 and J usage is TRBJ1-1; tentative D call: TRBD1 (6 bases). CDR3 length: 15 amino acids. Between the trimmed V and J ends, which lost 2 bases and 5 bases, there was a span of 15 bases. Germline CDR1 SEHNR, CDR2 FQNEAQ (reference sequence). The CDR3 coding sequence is TGTGCCAGCAGCTTACAGGGGAGTATGGGGACTGAAGCTTTCTTT. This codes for CASSLQGSMGTEAFF. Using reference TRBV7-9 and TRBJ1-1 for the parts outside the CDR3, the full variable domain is DTGVSQNPRHKITKRGQNVTFRCDPISEHNRLYWYRQTLGQGPEFLTYFQNEAQLEKSRLLSDRFSAERPKGSFSTLEIQRTEQGDSAMYLCASSLQGSMGTEAFFGQGTRLTVV.

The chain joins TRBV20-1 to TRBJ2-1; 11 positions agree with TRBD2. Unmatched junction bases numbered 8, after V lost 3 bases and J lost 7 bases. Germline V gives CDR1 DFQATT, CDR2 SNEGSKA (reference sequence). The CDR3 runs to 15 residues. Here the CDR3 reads CSASFGTSGSNEQFF. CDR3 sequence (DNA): TGCAGTGCTAGTTTCGGGACTAGCGGCTCGAATGAGCAGTTCTTC.

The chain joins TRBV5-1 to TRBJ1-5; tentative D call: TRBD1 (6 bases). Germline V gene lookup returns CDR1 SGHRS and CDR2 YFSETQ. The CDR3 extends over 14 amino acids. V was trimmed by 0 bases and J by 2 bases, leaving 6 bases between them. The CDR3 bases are TGCGCCAGCAGCTTGGCAGGGGGCAATCAGCCCCAGCATTTT. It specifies CASSLAGGNQPQHF. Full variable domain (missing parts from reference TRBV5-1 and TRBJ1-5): KAGVTQTPRYLIKTRGQQVTLSCSPISGHRSVSWYQQTPGQGLQFLFEYFSETQRNKGNFPGRFSGRQFSNSRSEMNVSTLELGDSALYLCASSLAGGNQPQHFGDGTRLSIL.

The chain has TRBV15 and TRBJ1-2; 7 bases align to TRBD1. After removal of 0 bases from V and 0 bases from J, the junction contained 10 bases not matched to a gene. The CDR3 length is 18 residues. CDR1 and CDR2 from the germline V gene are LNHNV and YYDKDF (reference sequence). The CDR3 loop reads CATSRDLTRGFSNYGYTF. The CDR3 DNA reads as TGTGCCACCAGCAGAGATCTGACCAGGGGGTTTTCTAACTATGGCTACACCTTC.